Listed below are T cell receptor beta chains from one sample, sequenced in a study of pediatric ulcerative colitis. TCRdb's table, derived via immunoSEQ multiplex PCR, lists solely in-frame clones and lacks some. The sample lists approximately 17,000 clones; 60% to 80% were seen once. The sample consisted of gut tissue. These receptors came from a boy younger than 18 who was a control in a study of pediatric ulcerative colitis. Both conserved end residues are part of each CDR3. D genes are given only for firm matches. Clone size is shown for a subset of rows, as once, few, many or a class of expanded clone.

TRBJ2-1,.,.,TRBV7-3,CASSRRQDSYNEQFF,TGTGCCAGCAGTCGACGACAAGACTCCTACAATGAGCAGTTCTTC
TRBJ1-4,.,once,TRBV4-1,CASSLRISTNEKLFF,TGCGCCAGCAGCTTACGGATTTCAACTAATGAAAAACTGTTTTTT
TRBJ2-7,.,.,TRBV7-8,CASSFGGNRRYEQYF,TGTGCCAGCAGCTTCGGAGGGAACCGTCGCTACGAGCAGTACTTC
TRBJ1-1,.,.,TRBV5-1,CASSLGVMNTEAFF,TGCGCCAGCAGCTTAGGGGTCATGAACACTGAAGCTTTCTTT
TRBJ1-1,.,.,TRBV7-3,CASSLGWVNTEAFF,TGTGCCAGCAGCTTAGGATGGGTGAACACTGAAGCTTTCTTT
TRBJ2-5,.,.,TRBV27,CASSGWGSQETQYF,TGTGCCAGCAGCGGGTGGGGGAGCCAAGAGACCCAGTACTTC
TRBJ1-5,TRBD1,.,TRBV6-6,CASSYVRDRGNQPQHF,TGTGCCAGCAGTTACGTAAGAGACAGGGGCAATCAGCCCCAGCATTTT
TRBJ1-1,.,.,TRBV27,CASSFIGNTEAFF,TGTGCCAGCAGTTTTATTGGGAACACTGAAGCTTTCTTT
TRBJ2-2,.,.,TRBV7-7,CASSRGHQTGELFF,TGTGCTAGCAGTCGAGGACACCAAACCGGGGAGCTGTTTTTT
TRBJ2-7,.,.,TRBV4-3,CASSQELASYEQYF,TGCGCCAGCAGCCAAGAATTAGCCTCCTACGAGCAGTACTTC
TRBJ2-3,TRBD2,.,TRBV30,CATIVAGGGDTQYF,TGTGCCACCATCGTAGCGGGGGGAGGAGATACGCAGTATTTT
TRBJ2-1,.,few,TRBV20-1,CSATSDEQFF,TGCAGTGCTACCTCGGATGAGCAGTTCTTC
TRBJ2-3,.,.,TRBV7-3,CASSPIGTDTQYF,TGTGCCAGCAGCCCAATAGGCACCGATACGCAGTATTTT
TRBJ1-5,.,medium-sized,TRBV6-4,CASSDSWGQPQHF,TGTGCCAGCAGTGACTCATGGGGTCAGCCCCAGCATTTT
TRBJ2-6,.,few,TRBV29-1,CSVEDGGAGGANVLTF,TGCAGCGTTGAAGATGGGGGAGCTGGTGGGGCCAACGTCCTGACTTTC
TRBJ2-7,.,.,TRBV11-2,CASSFVQDSYEQYF,TGTGCCAGCAGCTTTGTTCAGGACAGCTACGAGCAGTACTTC
TRBJ2-3,.,.,TRBV14,CASSQDFGLSSTDTQYF,TGTGCCAGCAGCCAAGATTTCGGACTTTCTAGCACAGATACGCAGTATTTT
TRBJ2-3,.,.,TRBV7-9,CASSPRVSTDTQYF,TGTGCCAGCAGCCCCCGAGTTAGCACAGATACGCAGTATTTT
TRBJ2-1,TRBD2,.,TRBV7-9,CASSPRGGLANNEQFF,TGTGCCAGCAGCCCGCGGGGGGGACTAGCGAACAATGAGCAGTTCTTC
TRBJ2-1,.,.,TRBV7-3,CASSLSPSSGFDEQFF,TGTGCCAGCAGCTTAAGCCCCTCGTCAGGGTTCGATGAGCAGTTCTTC
TRBJ2-7,.,.,TRBV29-1,CSAKRSTYEQYF,TGCAGCGCTAAGCGTAGTACCTACGAGCAGTACTTC
TRBJ2-2,.,.,TRBV28,CASSLGSDNTGELFF,TGTGCCAGCAGTTTGGGTTCAGACAACACCGGGGAGCTGTTTTTT
TRBJ1-5,.,.,TRBV4-3,CASSQGSDQPQHF,TGCGCCAGCAGCCAAGGCAGTGATCAGCCCCAGCATTTT
TRBJ1-2,.,.,TRBV15,CATSRDQGIYGYTF,TGTGCCACCAGCAGAGATCAGGGGATCTATGGCTACACCTTC
TRBJ1-4,TRBD1,.,TRBV18,CASSENSGTALGHEKLFF,TGTGCCAGCTCAGAAAACTCCGGGACAGCCTTAGGGCATGAAAAACTGTTTTTT
TRBJ2-1,TRBD2,.,TRBV5-1,CASSQVRAGGLNEQFF,TGCGCCAGCAGTCAGGTACGAGCGGGGGGCCTCAATGAGCAGTTCTTC
TRBJ2-3,TRBD1,.,TRBV6-1,CASSEAVPSGQGFRDTQYF,TGTGCCAGCAGTGAAGCGGTCCCATCGGGACAGGGGTTTCGAGATACGCAGTATTTT
TRBJ1-6,.,.,TRBV30,CAWRRGSYNSPLHF,TGTGCCTGGCGGCGGGGGTCCTATAATTCACCCCTCCACTTT
TRBJ2-3,TRBD2,.,TRBV5-4,CASSLGLAGGTDTQYF,TGTGCCAGCAGCCTGGGCCTAGCGGGGGGCACAGATACGCAGTATTTT
TRBJ2-2,.,.,TRBV11-2,CASSSQGGTGELFF,TGTGCCAGCAGCTCGCAGGGTGGCACCGGGGAGCTGTTTTTT
TRBJ1-1,.,.,TRBV10-2,CASSAGVNTEAFF,TGCGCCAGCAGTGCAGGGGTGAACACTGAAGCTTTCTTT
TRBJ1-6,.,.,TRBV28,CASNLGSQDAYNSPLHF,TGTGCCAGCAATCTGGGATCCCAGGACGCCTATAATTCACCCCTCCACTTT
TRBJ2-1,.,.,TRBV2,CASSPPTTDSEQFF,TGTGCCAGCAGTCCTCCAACGACGGACAGCGAGCAGTTCTTC
TRBJ1-1,TRBD1,.,TRBV11-2,CASSSRTGARAFF,TGTGCCAGCAGCTCGCGGACAGGGGCCCGAGCTTTCTTT
TRBJ2-7,TRBD2,once,TRBV4-3,CASSQGAGGPRNEQYF,TGCGCCAGCAGCCAAGGCGCGGGAGGACCGAGGAACGAGCAGTACTTC
TRBJ2-7,.,.,TRBV7-1,CASSLTLLGYEQYF,TGTGCCAGCAGCTTAACGCTCCTTGGCTACGAGCAGTACTTC
TRBJ2-7,.,.,TRBV4-2,CASSQDTGREQYF,TGTGCCAGCAGCCAAGACACCGGCAGAGAGCAGTACTTC